The entry below gives a single T cell receptor (beta chain) sequence along with its context. The Seattle patients, enrolled during active infection, were followed longitudinally. This entry is derived from a study of blood T cell repertoires in COVID-19. Background on the study: Researchers got acute and convalescent COVID-19 samples from the United States, Italy and Spain. From T cells, B-cell-depleted T cells, or PBMCs came the material, which was cDNA or gDNA.

Original processing notes: Amplification of reference gene primers provided the estimated nucleated cell counts. Using immunoSEQ multiplex PCR, the repertoire was profiled, and TCRdb retains in-frame clones only, with some absent. That table supplies the V and J calls and clone size; D and trimming were determined from the DNA. The table shows over 450,000 clones, with roughly nine tenths occurring only once. The sample consisted of peripheral blood. This receptor was identified in a man aged 18 to 29 with COVID-19, enrolled during active disease.

The CDR3 DNA reads TGTGCCAGCAGCTTATCCCGGAATGGCGGGAAAGCTTTCTTT. Its protein is CASSLSRNGGKAFF. This sequence joins TRBV11-2 and TRBJ1-1; D call uncertain. The germline gives CDR1 SGHAT, CDR2 FQNNGV. This CDR3 spans 14 amino acids. V lost 2 bases to trimming and J lost 9 bases, with 16 bases between them.